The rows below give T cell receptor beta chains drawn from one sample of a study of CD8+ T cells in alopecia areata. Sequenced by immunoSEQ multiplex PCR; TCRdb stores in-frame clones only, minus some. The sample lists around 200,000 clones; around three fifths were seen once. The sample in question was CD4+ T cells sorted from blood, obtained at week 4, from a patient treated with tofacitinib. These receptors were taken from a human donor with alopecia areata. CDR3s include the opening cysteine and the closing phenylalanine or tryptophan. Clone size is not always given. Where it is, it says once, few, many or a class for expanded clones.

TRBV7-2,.,CASSGSRGDNEQFF
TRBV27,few,CASSYRATTRTQYF
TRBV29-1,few,CSVGRGTGELFF
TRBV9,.,CASGRDTEAFF
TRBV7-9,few,CASSPTGPPAHEKLFF
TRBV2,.,CASSETSPSTDTQYF
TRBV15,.,CATSRGADQETQYF
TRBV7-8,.,CASSFREITGANVLTF
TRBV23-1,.,CASSQHDRNQPQHF
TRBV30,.,CAWSVGKRRNF
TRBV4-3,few,CASSQEGPPGLAPNEQFF
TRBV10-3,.,CAISILAKEQFF
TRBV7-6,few,CASSSVDRGSSPLHF
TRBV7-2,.,CASSFPTTGKLFF
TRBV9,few,CASSVVGGVSTDTQYF
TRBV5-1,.,CASSLTPDRASGAYEQYF
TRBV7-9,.,CASSLQGQPQHF
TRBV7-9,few,CASSLVRGKLFF
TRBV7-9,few,CASSLLAGGLDEQFF
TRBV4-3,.,CASTPGVFTDTQYF
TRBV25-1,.,CASSPMAYQETQYF
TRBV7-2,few,CASSPDRDYGYTF
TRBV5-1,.,CASSLAGGLYEQYF
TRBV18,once,CASSPRVNTGELFF
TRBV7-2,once,CASSSSNPGLADEQFF
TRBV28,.,CASSFHSQPYEQYF